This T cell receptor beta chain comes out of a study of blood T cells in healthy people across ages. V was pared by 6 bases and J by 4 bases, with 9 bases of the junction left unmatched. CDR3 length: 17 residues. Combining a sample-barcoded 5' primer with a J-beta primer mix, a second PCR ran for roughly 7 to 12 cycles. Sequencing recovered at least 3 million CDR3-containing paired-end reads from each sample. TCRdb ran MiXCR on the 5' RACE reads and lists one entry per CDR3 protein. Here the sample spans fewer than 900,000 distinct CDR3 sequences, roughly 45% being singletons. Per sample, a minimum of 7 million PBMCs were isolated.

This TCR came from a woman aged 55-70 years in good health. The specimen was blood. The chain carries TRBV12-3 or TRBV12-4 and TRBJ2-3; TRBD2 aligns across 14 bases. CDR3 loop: CASSSLPGLAGADTQYF. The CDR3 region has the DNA TGTGCCAGCAGCTCCCTACCGGGACTAGCGGGGGCAGATACGCAGTATTTT.